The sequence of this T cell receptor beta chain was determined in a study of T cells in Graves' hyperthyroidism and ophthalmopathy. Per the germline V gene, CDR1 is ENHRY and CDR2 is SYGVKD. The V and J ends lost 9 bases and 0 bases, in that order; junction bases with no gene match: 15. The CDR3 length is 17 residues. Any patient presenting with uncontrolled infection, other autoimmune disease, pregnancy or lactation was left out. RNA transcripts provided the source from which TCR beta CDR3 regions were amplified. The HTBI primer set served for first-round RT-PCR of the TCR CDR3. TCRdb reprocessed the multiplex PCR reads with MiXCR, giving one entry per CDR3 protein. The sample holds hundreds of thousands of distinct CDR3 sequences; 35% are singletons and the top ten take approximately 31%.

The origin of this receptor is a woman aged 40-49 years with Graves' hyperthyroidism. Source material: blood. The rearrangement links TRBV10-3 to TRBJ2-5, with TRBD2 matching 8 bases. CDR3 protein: CAMMGGGSPLYQETQYF. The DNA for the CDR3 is TGTGCCATGATGGGCGGGGGGTCTCCTCTGTACCAAGAGACCCAGTACTTC.